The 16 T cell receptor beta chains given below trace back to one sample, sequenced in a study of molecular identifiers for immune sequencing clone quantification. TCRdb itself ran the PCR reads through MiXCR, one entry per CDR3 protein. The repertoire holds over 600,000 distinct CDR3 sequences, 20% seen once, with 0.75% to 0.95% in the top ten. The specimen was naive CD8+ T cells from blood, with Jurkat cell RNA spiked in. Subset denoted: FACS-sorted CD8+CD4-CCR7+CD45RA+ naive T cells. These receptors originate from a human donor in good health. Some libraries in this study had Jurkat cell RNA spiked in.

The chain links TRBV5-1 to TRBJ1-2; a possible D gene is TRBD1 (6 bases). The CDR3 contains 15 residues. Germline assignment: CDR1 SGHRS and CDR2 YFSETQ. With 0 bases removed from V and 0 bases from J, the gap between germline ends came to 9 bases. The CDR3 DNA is TGCGCCAGCAGCTTGGTGACAGGCCCTAACTATGGCTACACCTTC. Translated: CASSLVTGPNYGYTF.

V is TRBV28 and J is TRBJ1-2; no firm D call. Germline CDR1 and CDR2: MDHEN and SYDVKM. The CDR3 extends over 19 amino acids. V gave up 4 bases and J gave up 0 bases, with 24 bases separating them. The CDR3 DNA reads TGTGCCAGCAGTTCATATGGGCCCCACTTAGAGTCAACTAACTATGGCTACACCTTC. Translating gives CASSSYGPHLESTNYGYTF.

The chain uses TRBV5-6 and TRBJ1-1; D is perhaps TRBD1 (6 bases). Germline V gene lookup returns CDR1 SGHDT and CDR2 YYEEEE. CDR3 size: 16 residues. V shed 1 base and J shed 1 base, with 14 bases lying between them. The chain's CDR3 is CASSLPAGDWNTEAFF. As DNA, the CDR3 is TGTGCCAGCAGCTTGCCAGCAGGGGATTGGAACACTGAAGCTTTCTTT.

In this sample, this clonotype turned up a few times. This CDR3 reads CASSFNGFTGELFF. In DNA form, the CDR3 reads TGTGCCAGCAGTTTTAATGGATTTACCGGGGAGCTGTTTTTT. The chain has TRBV27 and TRBJ2-2; D is ambiguous. Germline V gives CDR1 MNHEY, CDR2 SMNVEV (reference sequence). V lost 3 bases and J 5 bases, leaving 10 bases between the germline ends. The CDR3 runs 14 residues.

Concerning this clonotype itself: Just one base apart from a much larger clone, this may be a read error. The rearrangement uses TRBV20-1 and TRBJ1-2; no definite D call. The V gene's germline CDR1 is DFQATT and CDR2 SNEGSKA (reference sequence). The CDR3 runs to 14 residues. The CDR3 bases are TGCAGTGCTAGAGATGTAGTCAGGCGAACTGGCTGCACCTTC. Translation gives CSARDVVRRTGCTF.

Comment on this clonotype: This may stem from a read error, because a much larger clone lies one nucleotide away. The CDR3 region is CASSLSAAGSIYVQYF. DNA for the CDR3: TGTGCCAGCAGCTTGAGCGCGGCAGGGTCCATATACGTGCAGTACTTC. V and J are TRBV5-6 and TRBJ2-7; possible D gene TRBD1, 5 bases. This CDR3 is 16 amino acids long. Per germline, CDR1 SGHDT and CDR2 YYEEEE.

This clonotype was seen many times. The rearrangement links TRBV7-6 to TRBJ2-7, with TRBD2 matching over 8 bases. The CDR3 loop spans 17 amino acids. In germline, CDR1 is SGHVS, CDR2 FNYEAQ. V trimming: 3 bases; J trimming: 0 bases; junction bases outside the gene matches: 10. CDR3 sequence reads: CASSLARGGQSSYEQYF. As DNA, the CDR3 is TGTGCCAGCAGCTTGGCCCGGGGGGGGCAGAGCTCCTACGAGCAGTACTTC. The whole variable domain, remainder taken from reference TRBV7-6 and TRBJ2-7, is GAGVSQSPRYKVTKRGQDVALRCDPISGHVSLYWYRQALGQGPEFLTYFNYEAQQDKSGLPNDRFSAERPEGSISTLTIQRTEQRDSAMYRCASSLARGGQSSYEQYFGPGTRLTVT.

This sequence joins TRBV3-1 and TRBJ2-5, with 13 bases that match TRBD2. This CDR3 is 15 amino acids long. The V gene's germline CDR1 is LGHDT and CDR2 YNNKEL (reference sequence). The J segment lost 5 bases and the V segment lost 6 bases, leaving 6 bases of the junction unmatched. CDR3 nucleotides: TGTGCCAGCAGATCGGGACTAGCGGGGTTGGAGACCCAGTACTTC. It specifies CASRSGLAGLETQYF.

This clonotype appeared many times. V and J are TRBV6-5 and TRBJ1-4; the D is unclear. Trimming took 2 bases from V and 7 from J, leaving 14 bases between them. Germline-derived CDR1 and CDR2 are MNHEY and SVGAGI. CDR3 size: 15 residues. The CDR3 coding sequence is TGTGCCAGCAGTTACGATCTGGTCGCGCGTGAAAAACTGTTTTTT. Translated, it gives CASSYDLVAREKLFF.

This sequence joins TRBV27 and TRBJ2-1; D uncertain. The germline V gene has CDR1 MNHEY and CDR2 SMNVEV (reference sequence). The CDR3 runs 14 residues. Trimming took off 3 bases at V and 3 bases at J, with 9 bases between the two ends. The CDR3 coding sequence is TGTGCCAGCAGTTTCGGGCTAGACTACAATGAGCAGTTCTTC. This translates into CASSFGLDYNEQFF.

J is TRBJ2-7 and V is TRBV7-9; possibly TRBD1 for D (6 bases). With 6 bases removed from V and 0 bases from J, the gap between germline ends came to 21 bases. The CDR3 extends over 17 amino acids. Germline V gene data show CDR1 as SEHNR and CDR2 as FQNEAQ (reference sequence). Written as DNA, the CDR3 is TGTGCCAGCAGTTCGACTCTAACGGGACACTTCTCCTACGAGCAGTACTTC. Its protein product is CASSSTLTGHFSYEQYF.

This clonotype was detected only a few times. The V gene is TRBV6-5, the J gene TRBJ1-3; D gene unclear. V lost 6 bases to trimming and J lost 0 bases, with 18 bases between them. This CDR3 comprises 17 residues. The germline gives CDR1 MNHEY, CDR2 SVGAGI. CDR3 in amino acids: CASSPSDSTSSGNTIYF. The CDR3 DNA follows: TGTGCCAGCAGCCCCTCCGACTCCACGAGCTCTGGAAACACCATATATTTT.

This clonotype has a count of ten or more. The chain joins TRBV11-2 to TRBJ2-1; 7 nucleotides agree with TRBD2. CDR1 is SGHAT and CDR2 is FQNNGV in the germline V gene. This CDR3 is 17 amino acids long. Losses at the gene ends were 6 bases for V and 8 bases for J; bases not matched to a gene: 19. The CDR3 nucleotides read TGTGCCAGCAGACAATGGGGGGGACTGACCCTCGGCGATGAGCAGTTCTTC. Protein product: CASRQWGGLTLGDEQFF.

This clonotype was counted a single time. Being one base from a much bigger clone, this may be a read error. Written as DNA, the CDR3 is TGTGCCAGCGGTTTAAACCGGGACGGAATCTCTGGAAACACCATATATTTT. Its translation: CASGLNRDGISGNTIYF. J is TRBJ1-3 and V is TRBV5-6, with a possible D match to TRBD1 (5 bases). This CDR3 is built from 17 residues. In germline, CDR1 is SGHDT, CDR2 YYEEEE. The V end was cut by 7 bases, the J end by 0 bases, with 20 bases between.

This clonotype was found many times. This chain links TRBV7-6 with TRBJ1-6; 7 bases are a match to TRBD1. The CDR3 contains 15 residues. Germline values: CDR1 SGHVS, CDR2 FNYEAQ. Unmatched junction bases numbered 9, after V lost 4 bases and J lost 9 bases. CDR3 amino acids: CASSYQGGKASPLHF. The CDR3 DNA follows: TGTGCCAGCAGCTACCAGGGGGGGAAGGCTTCACCCCTCCACTTT.

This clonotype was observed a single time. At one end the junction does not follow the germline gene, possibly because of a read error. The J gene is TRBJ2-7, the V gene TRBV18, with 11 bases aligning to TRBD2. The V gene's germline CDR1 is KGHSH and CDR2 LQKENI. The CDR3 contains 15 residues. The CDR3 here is CASPPTSGSREEQYF. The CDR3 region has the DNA TGTGCCAGCCCACCAACTAGCGGGAGTCGTGAAGAGCAGTACTTC. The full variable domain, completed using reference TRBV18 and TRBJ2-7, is NAGVMQNPRHLVRRRGQEARLRCSPMKGHSHVYWYRQLPEEGLKFMVYLQKENIIDESGMPKERFSAEFPKEGPSILRIQQVVRGDSAAYFCASPPTSGSREEQYFGPGTRLTVT.